The subject of this entry is one T cell receptor (beta chain). The target antigen is unknown. Sequencing used immunoSEQ multiplex PCR; TCRdb keeps in-frame clones, though not all of them. The sample has 75,000 to 90,000 clones; around four fifths are singletons. This sample is drawn from a study of identifying expanded T cells in peripheral blood. The study's findings and limits: Across healthy donors, higher total template counts meant significantly greater approximately two-week count variance. Over around two and four weeks, about 15 and 19 clones changed, versus 1.2 between replicates.

Collection occurred without any documented infections or immune events in donors. CDR1 is SGHRS and CDR2 is YFSETQ in the germline V gene. The CDR3 sequence is 14 residues long. Between the trimmed V and J ends, which lost 2 bases and 4 bases, there was a span of 12 bases. The chain links TRBV5-1 to TRBJ1-1; D remains unclear. Sequencing was performed on blood. The sequence was collected from a person aged 18 to 70 in good health. CDR3 coding DNA: TGCGCCAGCAGCTTTACAGAAAAGGGCACTGAAGCTTTCTTT. This translates into CASSFTEKGTEAFF.